A selection of T cell receptor beta chains follows, all from one sample in a study of blood T cell repertoires in COVID-19. Only in-frame clones appear in the TCRdb table, and some are missing; sequencing was by immunoSEQ multiplex PCR. The repertoire holds some 250,000 clones, with 80% to 90% as singletons. Source material: PBMCs or T cells enriched from blood (not recorded which). The receptors come from a woman aged 45-59 years who had recovered from COVID-19. Each CDR3 is given with its conserved first and last residue. The D gene is left open where the match is weak. Expanded clones get a size class; other rows say once, few or many, or leave the size out.

TGTGCCAGCAGCCAAGAACTAGCGGGAGGGACCTTGGGAGATACGCAGTATTTT,CASSQELAGGTLGDTQYF,TRBV4-2,NA,TRBD2,TRBJ2-3
TGTGCCAGCAGCTTAGGAAAGCTGGGACAGGGGAGAAATGAGCAGTTCTTC,CASSLGKLGQGRNEQFF,TRBV7-9,once,TRBD1,TRBJ2-1
TGCGCCAGCAGCCAAAGAGCGGGCTACAATGAGCAGTTCTTC,CASSQRAGYNEQFF,TRBV4-1,few,NA,TRBJ2-1
TGTGCCAGCAGCCGGACATTGAATCAGCCCCAGCATTTT,CASSRTLNQPQHF,TRBV11-2,NA,NA,TRBJ1-5
TGTGCCAGCTCACCCAACGGACAGGGGAATGGCTACACCTTC,CASSPNGQGNGYTF,TRBV18,NA,TRBD1,TRBJ1-2
TGTGCCAGCAGCCAAGGGGGGACTAGCGGGAGGGCCGGAAGTGCGAGGGAGCAGTACTTC,CASSQGGTSGRAGSAREQYF,TRBV3-1/TRBV3-2,once,TRBD2,TRBJ2-7
TGTGCCAGCAGCTTGGAGACTAGCGGCGGAACTAGCACAGATACGCAGTATTTT,CASSLETSGGTSTDTQYF,TRBV5-4,NA,TRBD2,TRBJ2-3
TGTGCCAGCTCGTGGTTACAGGGAGAGACTGAAGCTTTCTTT,CASSWLQGETEAFF,TRBV6-5,NA,NA,TRBJ1-1
TGTGCCAGCAGCTCCGGGACAGGGGGCCGTAATGAAAAACTGTTTTTT,CASSSGTGGRNEKLFF,TRBV9,NA,TRBD1,TRBJ1-4
TGTGCCATCACCCGGGAGGGTGAGCAGTTCTTC,CAITREGEQFF,TRBV10-3,NA,TRBD2,TRBJ2-1
TGTGCCAGCAGCTTAGTTAGGGGGACCCTAGGAAGTGGCTACACCTTC,CASSLVRGTLGSGYTF,TRBV11-2,NA,NA,TRBJ1-2
TGTGCCAGCAGCCTGGAGGCCGGGACAAATACGCAGTATTTT,CASSLEAGTNTQYF,TRBV7-2,NA,NA,TRBJ2-3
TGTGCCAGCAGACGACAGGGGACTAGCGGTGCCTACGAGCAGTACTTC,CASRRQGTSGAYEQYF,TRBV28,few,TRBD2,TRBJ2-7
TGTGCCAGCAGCGGGGGGGCTGGGTCGGCCAAAAATGAGCAGTTCTTC,CASSGGAGSAKNEQFF,TRBV28,once,TRBD2,TRBJ2-1
TGTGCCAGCCAGTACACGGGACAGGGTGAAAAACTGTTTTTT,CASQYTGQGEKLFF,TRBV19,NA,TRBD1,TRBJ1-4
TGTGCCAGCAAATTCCTCGAGAGCACAGATACGCAGTATTTT,CASKFLESTDTQYF,TRBV27,once,NA,TRBJ2-3
TGCGCCAGCAGCCAAGAACTAGCGGGTACCCGGGAGCAGTACTTC,CASSQELAGTREQYF,TRBV4-1,few,TRBD2,TRBJ2-7
TGTGCCAGCAGTATCATAGGACAGGGTGGCTACACCTTC,CASSIIGQGGYTF,TRBV12-3/TRBV12-4,NA,TRBD1,TRBJ1-2
TGTGCCAGCAGCTTACGCGGGTGGGCGGGGGAGACCCAGTACTTC,CASSLRGWAGETQYF,TRBV7-9,NA,NA,TRBJ2-5
TGTGCCAGCAGCTTTGGCCCCAACAATGAGCAGTTCTTC,CASSFGPNNEQFF,TRBV5-6,NA,NA,TRBJ2-1
TGTGCCAGCAGCCCCGTGGGGGGAATAGACTATGGCTACACCTTC,CASSPVGGIDYGYTF,TRBV2,NA,NA,TRBJ1-2
TGTGCCACGCGGAGGGCCTACAATCAGCCCCAGCATTTT,CATRRAYNQPQHF,TRBV19,NA,NA,TRBJ1-5
TGCGCCAGCAGCTTGGGTACTAGCGGGAGTGGCCACGAGCAGTACTTC,CASSLGTSGSGHEQYF,TRBV5-1,NA,TRBD2,TRBJ2-7
TGTGCCAGTAATACCCGGGACAGACGTTTGGCGCCCCAGCATTTT,CASNTRDRRLAPQHF,TRBV19,NA,TRBD1,TRBJ1-5
TGCAGCGTCCAAAGCGATTTAGCGGGGGGCGCCCAAGAGACCCAGTACTTC,CSVQSDLAGGAQETQYF,TRBV29-1,NA,TRBD2,TRBJ2-5
TGTGCCAGCAGTTACTTATCACAGTACCTCGGTCAGCCCCAGCATTTT,CASSYLSQYLGQPQHF,TRBV6-5,NA,NA,TRBJ1-5
TGTGCCAGCAGTGAGAATGGTAGCCTTGAGCCCCAGCATTTT,CASSENGSLEPQHF,TRBV2,NA,NA,TRBJ1-5
TGTGCCAGCAGCCCACAGGGTTTCACTGAAGCTTTCTTT,CASSPQGFTEAFF,TRBV9,NA,NA,TRBJ1-1
TGCGCCAGCAGCTTGACAGCAACTAATGAAAAACTGTTTTTT,CASSLTATNEKLFF,TRBV5-1,once,NA,TRBJ1-4
TGTGCCAGCAGCCCCCGGACTAGCGGGGGACGAGATACGCAGTATTTT,CASSPRTSGGRDTQYF,TRBV7-2,NA,TRBD2,TRBJ2-3
TGTGCCAGCTCACCTTACTTTACAGGGGGCACTGAAGCTTTCTTT,CASSPYFTGGTEAFF,TRBV18,once,TRBD1,TRBJ1-1
TGTGCCAGCAGCGCCCCCGGGACAGGGGGCGTCGAGCAGTACTTC,CASSAPGTGGVEQYF,TRBV3-1/TRBV3-2,NA,TRBD1,TRBJ2-7
TGTGCCAGCAGTATTACAGTTTATAATTCACCCCTCCACTTT,CASSITVYNSPLHF,TRBV2,NA,NA,TRBJ1-6
TGTGCCAGCAGCTTAGATCGCGATCAGCCCCAGCATTTT,CASSLDRDQPQHF,TRBV11-2,NA,NA,TRBJ1-5
TGTGCCAGTACCCTTTTTACACCGGGATCGTATAGCAATCAGCCCCAGCATTTT,CASTLFTPGSYSNQPQHF,TRBV19,NA,NA,TRBJ1-5
TGTGCCACCCGGGACAGGTTATCCTACGAGCAGTACTTC,CATRDRLSYEQYF,TRBV2,NA,TRBD1,TRBJ2-7
TGTGCCAGCAGCTTAGCAGGCGGGAGGAAGGCAGATACGCAGTATTTT,CASSLAGGRKADTQYF,TRBV7-8,NA,TRBD2,TRBJ2-3
TGTGCCAGCGGTCCCGGGACAGGGTTCGGGAGGGAGCTGTTTTTT,CASGPGTGFGRELFF,TRBV9,NA,TRBD1,TRBJ2-2
TGCGCCAGCAGCCCGATCGGAGGGTCAACTAATGAAAAACTGTTTTTT,CASSPIGGSTNEKLFF,TRBV4-1,NA,NA,TRBJ1-4
TGCGCCAGCAGCGCTCAGGGGTGGGATGGCTACACCTTC,CASSAQGWDGYTF,TRBV5-1,NA,NA,TRBJ1-2
TGTGCCAGCAGTGATCTGTTGACTAGCGGACCTAGAAGGTACAATGAGCAGTTCTTC,CASSDLLTSGPRRYNEQFF,TRBV2,few,TRBD2,TRBJ2-1
TGTGCCAGCAGTTTAGGGCCTACATCATATAGCAATCAGCCCCAGCATTTT,CASSLGPTSYSNQPQHF,TRBV28,NA,NA,TRBJ1-5
TGTGCCAGTAGTATCAGGTCGACGCCTATTTATAATTCACCCCTCCACTTT,CASSIRSTPIYNSPLHF,TRBV19,NA,NA,TRBJ1-6
TGTGCCAGCAGCGTAGCTCCCGGGACTAGCGGGACTAGCTCCTACAATGAGCAGTTCTTC,CASSVAPGTSGTSSYNEQFF,TRBV9,NA,TRBD2,TRBJ2-1
TGTGCCACAAGACTAGCGGGAGGGCAAGAGACCCAGTACTTC,CATRLAGGQETQYF,TRBV19,once,TRBD2,TRBJ2-5
TGTGCCAGCAGCGTAGATGCAGGGGGCGCGAATGGCTACACCTTC,CASSVDAGGANGYTF,TRBV9,NA,TRBD1,TRBJ1-2
TGTGCCAGCAGTTTGGGACAGGGCAGTTCACCCCTCCACTTT,CASSLGQGSSPLHF,TRBV28,once,TRBD1,TRBJ1-6
TGTGCCATCAGTGATACAGGGGGATTAAGCAATCAGCCCCAGCATTTT,CAISDTGGLSNQPQHF,TRBV10-3,NA,TRBD1,TRBJ1-5
TGTGCCAGCAGTGAAGGGGCAGGGGACGATGAAAAACTGTTTTTT,CASSEGAGDDEKLFF,TRBV6-4,many,NA,TRBJ1-4
TGCGCCAGCAGTCCTGACAGGGTCTCTGGAAACACCATATATTTT,CASSPDRVSGNTIYF,TRBV4-1,NA,TRBD1,TRBJ1-3
TGTGCCAGCAGACCTGGGACAGGGGCTGGCAATGGCTACACCTTC,CASRPGTGAGNGYTF,TRBV28,NA,TRBD1,TRBJ1-2
TGTGCCAGTAGTATAGTCAGGGAATCTTATGGCTACACCTTC,CASSIVRESYGYTF,TRBV19,NA,NA,TRBJ1-2
TGTGCCAGCGCTCGACAAATTTCCTCCTACGAGCAGTACTTC,CASARQISSYEQYF,TRBV2,NA,NA,TRBJ2-7
TGTGCCAGCAGTTTCGATAATTCACCCCTCCACTTT,CASSFDNSPLHF,TRBV27,few,NA,TRBJ1-6
TGTGCTAGTGGCCCCTGGGGAGGGGCGAACACCGGGGAGCTGTTTTTT,CASGPWGGANTGELFF,TRBV12-5,NA,TRBD2,TRBJ2-2